The following is a T cell receptor (beta chain) sequence with its context. No antigen is known for it. CDR1 and CDR2 (germline): MNHEY, SVGAGI. The CDR3 spans 14 residues. V trimming: 6 bases; J trimming: 0 bases; junction bases outside the gene matches: 3. Here immunoSEQ multiplex PCR was the method, and the copy in TCRdb shows in-frame clones only, minus some. The sample contains more than 130,000 clones, 90% of which appear only once. The sample belongs to a study of T cell responses to AZD1222 COVID-19 vaccine. Looking at the study overall: Second-dose schedules of about 4 or about 12 weeks were combined.

Whole-study results and caveats: Nearly half of spike-specific TCRs reportedly target unmutated variant regions. Spike-specific TCR breadth and depth both grew after two AZD1222 doses. There were mostly white British donors and more females than males, and clonal diversity was possibly underestimated.

Material: peripheral blood, obtained on day 0 of AZD1222 vaccination. This clonotype was sampled from an adult in good health. This chain joins TRBV6-5 and TRBJ2-3; 7 nucleotides match TRBD2. The CDR3 loop reads CASRRDYSTDTQYF. The CDR3, as DNA: TGTGCCAGCAGGAGGGACTACAGCACAGATACGCAGTATTTT.